Reported below is one T cell receptor (beta chain). What antigen it recognizes has not been identified. No quality values exist for individual bases; no much larger clone is one base distant. CD8 naive samples consisted of CD45RO-negative cells that were positively selected for CCR7, yielding a CD45RA+CCR7+ population without TemRA cells. The donors were healthy, HIV-negative adults with no recently reported acute infections or vaccinations. Every donor was a Caucasian adult residing in Nashville, Tennessee, USA. After blood collection by leukapheresis, PBMCs were isolated using Ficoll-Histopaque density gradient centrifugation and then cryopreserved in the vapor phase of liquid nitrogen. Analytical flow cytometry was used to check the purity and quantity of every magnetically sorted T cell population. Genomic DNA was isolated from every sorted fraction and measured by UV absorbance on a Nanodrop 2000c.

The CDR3 runs 14 amino acids, cysteine and phenylalanine included. Here the CDR3 DNA is all that survives: 42 bases in frame from base 1. The V end loses 1 base and the J end loses 7 bases, and a stretch of 14 bases separates them. From a lookup of the germline V gene, CDR1 and CDR2 are SGHDN and FVKESK. Using the deep immunoSEQ assay, TCR CDR3 regions were amplified from genomic DNA by multiplex PCR. Genomic DNA extracted from each cell subset was distributed evenly over all wells of several immunoSEQ 96-well plates, and each plate served as one replicate. Each replicate PCR for sorted subsets received about 0.2 ug genomic DNA, equal to some 32,000 T cell genomes. Purified libraries were measured with a Qubit 3.0 fluorometer, size-checked on a Bioanalyzer 2100, and measured again with the KAPA Library Quantification kit. Each immunoSEQ 96-well plate was sequenced on its own single-read 150-cycle Illumina NextSeq 550 flow cell. Processing in the source paper ran as follows. The immunoSEQ output contained only junctional sequences without quality scores, so filtering could not match that applied to full-length reads. To assign V/J genes and CDR3, sequences were annotated using PyIR, a Python wrapper for IgBLAST v1.9, with IMGT germline references. Reads with weak V/J assignments (E-value above 1e-6), missing CDR3, stop codons, out-of-frame junctions, or ambiguous translated residues were removed. V3J clonotypes were defined by identical inferred V gene, J gene, and CDR3 amino acid sequence. Percentage overlap between repertoires was computed as shared unique clonotypes divided by the size of the smaller repertoire. Repertoire richness was assessed with RTK rarefaction, the Chao1 estimator, and Recon v2.1 estimates of unobserved clonotypes. For all TCRbeta clonotypes obtained by the gDNA method from a few donors, generation probabilities were computed with OLGA. Here the immuneACCESS table is served through TCRdb, limited to in-frame sequences with V and J called. Missing clones are a known gap in these copies; in checked studies unresolved V genes cover under half, and the rest lacks a known reason. Clone size and the V and J calls come from that table; the DNA yielded D and trimming. Counted in this sample were about 2 million clones; about 94% of them appeared once. About 1.1% of the sample lies in the top ten.

The source of the sample is a study of shared clonotypes between healthy human individuals (dated by TCRdb to the early 2020s). Background on the whole study: A couple of women and a few men aged 18 to 49 years were included in the cohort. For each donor, three plates each were used for CD4 naive and CD4 memory, two plates were used for CD8 naive, and one plate was used for CD8 memory. The study deeply sequenced blood TCR repertoires of about five healthy adults to estimate repertoire size and the extent of clonotype sharing between individuals. Different laboratories and diverse techniques were used to prepare libraries and sequence TCR repertoires, to increase sequencing depth and limit assay-specific biases. Each donor's leukapheresis produced roughly between about 0.9 and 9.5 billion PBMCs.

Results the study describes overall, beyond this receptor: About 5% of naive CD4, around 3.5% of naive CD8, 2% to 2.5% of memory CD4, and over 0.35% of memory CD8 clonotypes were shared across several donors. Because the study included only a small number of donors, the genetic and exposure-history diversity represented was limited. Incomplete sequencing was indicated by rarefaction of sorted-subset datasets, despite the large sequencing depth. Pairwise subsampling indicated that sequencing depth was expected to affect the degree of clonotype sharing among donors. Larger estimated clonotype richness was generally found for naive subsets than for memory subsets. Higher generation probabilities were observed for clonotypes shared by all four sorted-subset donors than for non-shared clonotypes. Sampling was restricted to blood, and TCR repertoires in tissue are likely to differ from TCR repertoires in blood.

Sequences were obtained from naive CD8+ T cells sorted from blood. The cell subset or site label on this specimen signifies: CD45RA+CCR7+. The sequence derives from a young man in good health. The chain couples TRBV14 to TRBJ2-7; the D gene lacks a confident call. The nucleotide sequence is TGTGCCAGCAGCCAAGGTAGAACGGTGAATGAGCAGTACTTC. This is translated as CASSQGRTVNEQYF.